The 22 T cell receptor beta chains below all came from one sample that was sequenced in a study of human T cells and chemical hapten exposure (dated by TCRdb to the early 2020s). Libraries were made using RACE. The sample was run on a NextSeq 500. In-frame beta chains were kept once TCRdb had trimmed the public reads at Q25 with fastp and called clones with MiXCR. Rows matching on CDR3 protein sequence are summarized as one entry with the most common DNA and genes. Across this sample there are more than 250,000 distinct CDR3 sequences, with around 7.3% seen only once. The biggest ten clones account for 0.9% to 1.5% of the sample. According to the study, the label for this sample's time point signals: pre-sensitization, week 0. The treatment or condition label, as the study defines it: therapeutic diphenylcyclopropenone sensitization with weekly scalp DPC. Material: whole blood, obtained in connection with sensitization to the hapten diphenylcyclopropenone (DPC). These receptors were taken from a man younger than 35 with alopecia areata. Some clones in this sample may be carry-over from other donors' samples.

The rearrangement links TRBV11-2 to TRBJ1-6; D not resolved. Germline CDR1 reads SGHAT; CDR2 reads FQNNGV. Trimming removed 4 bases from V and 0 bases from J, with 16 bases in between. This CDR3 is 18 amino acids long. The CDR3 sequence is CASSSPPRSFSYNSPLHF. CDR3 DNA: TGTGCCAGCAGCTCCCCGCCAAGATCTTTCTCCTATAATTCACCCCTCCACTTT.

This clonotype was observed a handful of times. The rearrangement uses TRBV7-2 and TRBJ2-3, with D uncertain. The V and J ends lost 5 bases and 2 bases respectively, with 11 bases between them. The CDR3 is made up of 14 amino acids. Germline loops: CDR1 SGHTA, CDR2 FQGNSA. CDR3 amino acids: CASSPGWSTDTQYF. In DNA, the CDR3 is TGTGCCAGCAGCCCAGGATGGTCCACAGATACGCAGTATTTT.

J is TRBJ1-5 and V is TRBV27; D possibly corresponds to TRBD1 (6 bases). The CDR3 spans 16 residues. Germline lookup yields CDR1 MNHEY and CDR2 SMNVEV (reference sequence). Between the trimmed V and J ends, which lost 3 bases and 3 bases, there was a span of 15 bases. The CDR3 region has the DNA TGTGCCAGCAGTTTGACCCCGACAGGTTACAATCAGCCCCAGCATTTT. This sequence encodes CASSLTPTGYNQPQHF.

With respect to this clonotype: Relative to the germline gene, one junction end is altered; a read error may explain this. The chain recombines TRBV2 with TRBJ1-1; possibly TRBD1 for D (5 bases). The length of the CDR3 is 13 residues. Germline-derived CDR1 and CDR2 are SNHLY and FYNNEI. The CDR3 sequence: CASSPSGGTEVFF. DNA of the CDR3: TGTGCCAGCAGTCCTTCCGGGGGAACTGAAGTTTTCTTT.

This rearrangement joins TRBV7-2 to TRBJ1-5, with D perhaps TRBD1 (6 bases). The length of the CDR3 is 15 residues. V was cut by 8 bases and J by 7 bases, with 21 bases left in between. Germline loops: CDR1 SGHTA, CDR2 FQGNSA. The CDR3 region has the DNA TGTGCCAGCGGGACCTTCCAGGGGAGTAACCAGCCCCAGCATTTT. Its protein product is CASGTFQGSNQPQHF.

The chain's CDR3 is CASSLEGQVVQETQYF. The CDR3 nucleotides read TGCGCCAGCAGCTTGGAGGGACAGGTAGTCCAAGAGACCCAGTACTTC. The chain employs TRBV5-1 and TRBJ2-5; 8 bases match TRBD1. V shed 0 bases, J shed 1 base, and the junction held 5 bases outside the gene matches. The germline CDR1 and CDR2 sequences are SGHRS and YFSETQ. There are 16 residues in the CDR3.

This clonotype has just a few counts. The rearrangement links TRBV2 to TRBJ2-7, with D hard to call. V dropped 5 bases and J dropped 3 bases, with 17 bases sitting between them. Germline V CDR1 and CDR2: SNHLY, FYNNEI. The CDR3 totals 15 residues. The CDR3 loop is CASSPQAGSFYEQYV. CDR3 coding DNA: TGTGCCAGCAGTCCACAAGCCGGGTCTTTCTACGAGCAGTACGTC.

This clonotype was counted between two and nine times. The chain recombines TRBV7-9 with TRBJ2-3, with 8 bases fitting TRBD2. CDR3 length equals 18 residues. J gave up 2 bases and V 4 bases, and 14 bases lay outside the gene matches. Germline CDR1 is SEHNR and CDR2 is FQNEAQ (reference sequence). CDR3 sequence (DNA): TGTGCCAGCAGCTATCCGGGACTAGAGGGACCCTACACAGATACGCAGTATTTT. It yields the protein CASSYPGLEGPYTDTQYF.

This clonotype came up a few times. The rearrangement joins TRBV7-2 to TRBJ2-5, with D possibly being TRBD2 (5 bases). V was pared by 4 bases and J by 2 bases, with 14 bases between. Germline lookup yields CDR1 SGHTA and CDR2 FQGNSA. The CDR3 sequence is 15 residues long. DNA of the CDR3: TGTGCCAGCAGCTGGGAGACACCACCTCAAGAGACCCAGTACTTC. This translates into CASSWETPPQETQYF.

In its sample, this clonotype was seen a few times. The J gene is TRBJ2-2, the V gene TRBV11-2, with no clear D. V lost 8 bases, J lost 2 bases, and 9 bases lay in between. This CDR3 has 13 residues. CDR1 SGHAT and CDR2 FQNNGV come from the germline V gene. CDR3 protein: CASGPDNTGELFF. In DNA, the CDR3 is TGTGCCAGCGGGCCAGATAACACCGGGGAGCTGTTTTTT.

This clonotype appeared a few times. The CDR3 region has the DNA TGTGCCAGCAGACCGGGCCCCTACGAGCAGTACTTC. Its protein is CASRPGPYEQYF. This chain joins TRBV12-3 or TRBV12-4 and TRBJ2-7, with D uncertain. V dropped 6 bases and J dropped 2 bases, with 8 bases sitting between them. The CDR3 has 12 amino acids.

The rearrangement joins TRBV7-3 to TRBJ2-5; D gene uncertain. Germline values: CDR1 SGHTA, CDR2 FQGTGA. This CDR3 is 14 amino acids long. The germline V and J ends were trimmed by 2 bases and 5 bases, with 12 bases remaining between them. For the CDR3, the DNA is TGTGCCAGCAGCTTAGGTGCAGCCCGGGAGACCCAGTACTTC. Its translation: CASSLGAARETQYF.

A few counts support this clonotype. V is TRBV6-5 and J is TRBJ1-1; tentative D call: TRBD1 (5 bases). CDR1 is MNHEY and CDR2 is SVGAGI in the germline V gene. V shed 0 bases and J shed 4 bases, with 12 bases lying between them. The length of the CDR3 is 15 residues. CDR3 nucleotide sequence: TGTGCCAGCAGTTACTCGGGACGGGGGGTCACTGAAGCTTTCTTT. Amino acid sequence: CASSYSGRGVTEAFF.

This clonotype was seen at least ten times. V is TRBV29-1 and J is TRBJ1-4, with a tentative D call TRBD1 (6 bases). CDR3 size: 13 residues. V lost 5 bases and J lost 6, with 13 bases in between. Germline V gene data show CDR1 as SQVTM and CDR2 as ANQGSEA. The CDR3 is CSVRRGLDEKLFF. DNA for the CDR3: TGCAGCGTTAGGCGGGGGCTTGATGAAAAACTGTTTTTT.

In this sample, this clonotype turned up a few times. The genes are TRBV20-1 and TRBJ2-5, with TRBD1 identical over 9 bases. CDR3 length equals 12 residues. Germline loops: CDR1 DFQATT, CDR2 SNEGSKA (reference sequence). With V trimmed by 7 bases and J by 4 bases, 4 bases remained unmatched. The CDR3 loop reads CSVTGGRETQYF. CDR3 sequence (DNA): TGCAGTGTCACAGGGGGCAGAGAGACCCAGTACTTC.

This clonotype was counted at least ten times. The rearrangement joins TRBV6-6 to TRBJ1-1; 8 bases align to TRBD1. Germline-derived CDR1 and CDR2 are MNHNY and SVGAGI (reference sequence). V gave up 9 bases and J gave up 2 bases; unmatched junction bases: 11. The CDR3 is made up of 15 amino acids. CDR3 in amino acids: CASATGGSRNTEAFF. The CDR3 DNA is TGTGCCAGTGCAACAGGGGGTAGTAGAAACACTGAAGCTTTCTTT.

This clonotype was observed many times. J is TRBJ2-3 and V is TRBV6-2 or TRBV6-3, with 8 nucleotides matching TRBD1. There are 15 residues in the CDR3. Germline values: CDR1 MNHEY, CDR2 SVGEGT. Trimming removed 2 bases from V and 2 bases from J; junction bases left unmatched: 3. The CDR3 DNA follows: TGTGCCAGCAGTTACGCGACAGGGGCCACAGATACGCAGTATTTT. Translation: CASSYATGATDTQYF.

The chain joins TRBV9 to TRBJ1-4; 8 bases align to TRBD1. The germline V gene has CDR1 SGDLS and CDR2 YYNGEE. This CDR3 spans 15 amino acids. V lost 3 bases, J lost 5 bases, and 6 bases stayed unmatched. The CDR3: CASSAQQGGNEKLFF. In nucleotides, the CDR3 is TGTGCCAGCAGCGCGCAACAGGGGGGGAATGAAAAACTGTTTTTT.

This clonotype was seen more than once but under ten times. The CDR3 sequence is CASSYHDEEETQYF. For the CDR3, the DNA is TGTGCCAGCAGTTACCACGACGAGGAGGAGACCCAGTACTTC. This sequence joins TRBV6-5 and TRBJ2-5; D unclear. Trimming removed 2 bases from V and 5 bases from J, with 12 bases in between. Germline lookup yields CDR1 MNHEY and CDR2 SVGAGI. CDR3 length: 14 amino acids.

The CDR3, as DNA: TGTGCCAGCAGCCCCAGGACCGGATACAATGAGCAGTTCTTC. It codes for CASSPRTGYNEQFF. The chain recombines TRBV7-8 with TRBJ2-1, with D hard to call. This CDR3 is 14 amino acids long. The germline gives CDR1 SGHVS, CDR2 FQNEAQ. V was pared by 5 bases and J by 4 bases, with 12 bases between.

This clonotype was observed at least ten times. V usage is TRBV29-1 and J usage is TRBJ1-2, with 9 bases fitting TRBD1. CDR3 length: 15 residues. V trimming: 8 bases; J trimming: 2 bases; junction bases outside the gene matches: 12. In germline, CDR1 is SQVTM, CDR2 ANQGSEA. CDR3 residues: CSTEPRTGENYGYTF. CDR3 sequence (DNA): TGCAGCACCGAACCCCGGACAGGGGAAAACTATGGCTACACCTTC.

This clonotype has just a few counts. The rearrangement joins TRBV3-1 to TRBJ1-3; maybe TRBD1 (5 bases). The CDR3 is 14 amino acids. Trimming shortened V by 3 bases and J by 1 base, and 7 bases separated the two germline ends. Germline CDR1 is LGHDT and CDR2 is YNNKEL (reference sequence). This chain's CDR3 is CASSHRGSGNTIYF. Here the CDR3 DNA reads TGTGCCAGCAGCCACCGGGGGTCTGGAAACACCATATATTTT.